This TCR beta chain was sequenced during a study of blood T cell repertoires in COVID-19. Overall study context: Sites in the United States, Italy and Spain provided acute and convalescent COVID-19 samples. Sample material is recorded as cDNA or gDNA derived from T cells, B-cell-depleted T cells, or PBMCs.

Sequencing was performed with immunoSEQ multiplex PCR; in TCRdb, only in-frame clones are kept and a portion is missing. The sample shows approximately 88,000 clones, approximately 80% of them seen only once. Between the trimmed V and J ends, which lost 2 bases and 7 bases, there was a span of 12 bases. From germline, CDR1 is LGHDT and CDR2 YNNKEL (reference sequence). The CDR3 totals 15 residues. Sequenced: peripheral blood. This clonotype originated in a woman of 80 years or more with acute or convalescent COVID-19. The J gene is TRBJ1-6, the V gene TRBV3-1 (or the pseudogene TRBV3-2); D gene unclear. The CDR3 protein is CASSQLSPRNSPLHF. CDR3 sequence (DNA): TGTGCCAGCAGCCAATTGTCGCCCAGGAATTCACCCCTCCACTTT.